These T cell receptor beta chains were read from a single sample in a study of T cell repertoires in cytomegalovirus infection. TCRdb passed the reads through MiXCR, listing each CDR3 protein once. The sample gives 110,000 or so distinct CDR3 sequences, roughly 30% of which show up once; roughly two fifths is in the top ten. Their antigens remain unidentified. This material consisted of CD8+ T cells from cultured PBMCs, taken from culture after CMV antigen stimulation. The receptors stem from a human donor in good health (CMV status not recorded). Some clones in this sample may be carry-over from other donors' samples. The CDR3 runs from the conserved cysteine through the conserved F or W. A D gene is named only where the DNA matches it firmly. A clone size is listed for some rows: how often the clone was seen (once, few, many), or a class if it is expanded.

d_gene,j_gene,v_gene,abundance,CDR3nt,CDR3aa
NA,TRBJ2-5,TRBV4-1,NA,TGCGCCAGCAGCCAAGATCTTACTGAAGAGACCCAGTACTTC,CASSQDLTEETQYF
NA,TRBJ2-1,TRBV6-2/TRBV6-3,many,TGTGCCAGCAGTTACGGTGGGGGGGCCATCGATGAGCAGTTCTTC,CASSYGGGAIDEQFF
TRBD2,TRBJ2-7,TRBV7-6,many,TGTGCCAGCAGCTTAGGCCTAGCGGGGGGAAGCTCCTACGAGCAGTACTTC,CASSLGLAGGSSYEQYF
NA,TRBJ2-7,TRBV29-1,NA,TGCAGCGTTGAAGAATTTAGTCGCCAGGGTCTTTACGAGCAGTACTTC,CSVEEFSRQGLYEQYF
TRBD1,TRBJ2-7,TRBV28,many,TGTGCCAGCAGGATCGACAGGGGGGAGTACGAGCAGTACTTC,CASRIDRGEYEQYF
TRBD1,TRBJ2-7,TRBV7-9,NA,TGTGCCAGCAGCTTAGGGGGACAGGTGAGCTCCTACGAGCAGTACTTC,CASSLGGQVSSYEQYF
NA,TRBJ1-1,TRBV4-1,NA,TGCGCCAGCAGCAACAGGGTGGGTACTGAAGCTTTCTTT,CASSNRVGTEAFF
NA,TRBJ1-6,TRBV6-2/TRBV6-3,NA,TGTGCCAGCAGCATGGGGCGCCGTACTAGCTCACCCCTCCACTTT,CASSMGRRTSSPLHF
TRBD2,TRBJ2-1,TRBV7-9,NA,TGTGCCAGCAGCCCCCCGGCTAGCGGGGGTAGCTCCTACAATGAGCAGTTCTTC,CASSPPASGGSSYNEQFF
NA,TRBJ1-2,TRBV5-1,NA,TGCGCCAGCAGCTTGGTATCGGCAGCTAACTATGGCTACACCTTC,CASSLVSAANYGYTF
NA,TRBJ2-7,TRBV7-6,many,TGTGCCAGCAGCTCACCTGAGGGGGGACGCCCCTACGAGCAGTACTTC,CASSSPEGGRPYEQYF
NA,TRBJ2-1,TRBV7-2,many,TGTGCCAGCAGCTTAAGTCAGAGCCCCTACAATGAGCAGTTCTTC,CASSLSQSPYNEQFF
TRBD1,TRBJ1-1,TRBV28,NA,TGTGCCAGCAGTTTTCGACCAGGGGGCGGTTCTGCTGAAGCTTTCTTT,CASSFRPGGGSAEAFF
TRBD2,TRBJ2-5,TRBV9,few,TGTGCCAGCAGCCCCCGGACTAGTACGGAGACCCAGTACTTC,CASSPRTSTETQYF
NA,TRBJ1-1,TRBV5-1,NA,TGCGCCAGCAGCTTGGTTGGGGTGGGGGGGCAGAACACTGAAGCTTTCTTT,CASSLVGVGGQNTEAFF
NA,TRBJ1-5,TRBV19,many,TGTGCCAGTAGTGGGGAAACCGCGGATCGGCCCCAGCATTTT,CASSGETADRPQHF
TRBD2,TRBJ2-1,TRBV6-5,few,TGTGCCAGCAGCGGACTAGCGGGGGGGAACTCCTACAATGAGCAGTTCTTC,CASSGLAGGNSYNEQFF
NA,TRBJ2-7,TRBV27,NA,TGTGCCAGCAGTTTATGGCCTCCCGTCCGGGGGCGCCTTAACTACGAGCAGTACTTC,CASSLWPPVRGRLNYEQYF
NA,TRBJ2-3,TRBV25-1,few,TGTGCCAGCAGTGGAGCGGTTAGCACAGATACGCAGTATTTT,CASSGAVSTDTQYF
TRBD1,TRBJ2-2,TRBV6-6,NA,TGTGCCAGCAGGGACAGGGCGGGCACCGGGGAGCTGTTTTTT,CASRDRAGTGELFF
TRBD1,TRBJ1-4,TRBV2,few,TGTGCCAGCAGAGCGGACAGGGGCTTTTACGAAAAACTGTTTTTT,CASRADRGFYEKLFF
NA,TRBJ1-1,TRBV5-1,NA,TGCGCCAGCAGCCCCTCATGGGGGGGAGGAACTGAAGCTTTCTTT,CASSPSWGGGTEAFF
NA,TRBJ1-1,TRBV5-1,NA,TGCGCCAAGAACACTGAAGCTTTCTTT,CAKNTEAFF
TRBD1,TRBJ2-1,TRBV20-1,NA,TGCAGTGCTAGAGAAACTTCAGACAGGGTGGGGCATGAGCAGTTCTTC,CSARETSDRVGHEQFF
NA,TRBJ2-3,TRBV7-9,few,TGTGCCAGCAGCGGATTTTTGGCGCCAGATACGCAGTATTTT,CASSGFLAPDTQYF
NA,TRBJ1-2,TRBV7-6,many,TGTGCCAGCAGCCCCGGGGAGATCTATGGCTACACCTTC,CASSPGEIYGYTF
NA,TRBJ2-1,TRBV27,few,TGTGCCAGCGATGAGGGGACATACCAGGCGGGGCCCAATGAGCAGTTCTTC,CASDEGTYQAGPNEQFF